This record concerns one T cell receptor beta chain sequence. Its antigen target is currently unknown. No base quality information exists; no much larger clone differs at one position. This sample was included in a study of blood T cell repertoires in COVID-19 (dated by TCRdb to about 2020). Some background on the complete study: Samples covering the acute and convalescent phases of COVID-19 were provided by collaborators in the United States, Italy and Spain. The prospective study material was composed of cDNA or gDNA derived from T cells, B-cell-depleted T cells, or PBMCs. Subjects who had been exposed to COVID-19, were actively infected with it, or had recovered from it provided the deeply sampled blood TCRbeta repertoires that made up the dataset. The repertoires were released in a freely available public database intended as a resource for research on the immune response to SARS-CoV-2. The samples were drawn from two sources: the first 160 participants of the ongoing ImmuneRACE study, and fewer than 1,500 subjects contributed by 6 global collaborators. Sample metadata almost always included a de-identified subject ID, COVID-19 status, age in years and sex. HLA class I and class II types, where available, came from metadata supplied by the sample provider rather than from assay-based typing.

Participants in the prospective study were aged 18 to 89 years, lived in about two dozen United States geographic areas, and enrolled through a virtual design. Cohort assignment in the prospective study relied on participant-reported clinical history from a screening survey and a study questionnaire. For ImmuneRACE Cohort 3, a participant was defined as recovered based on two consecutive negative NP/OP PCR tests, clearance by a healthcare professional, or resolution of symptoms. In the prospective study, mobile phlebotomists collected whole blood, serum and a nasopharyngeal or oropharyngeal swab from each participant. Prospective study participants could optionally give additional blood draws and questionnaires over an approximately 2-month period. Blood samples from the prospective study were shipped frozen or at room temperature prior to DNA extraction. The germline V gene (reference sequence) specifies SGHNT as CDR1 and YYREEE as CDR2. From the cysteine up to the phenylalanine, the CDR3 has a length of 16 residues. Here the CDR3 DNA is all that survives: 48 bases in frame from base 1. V is cut back by 3 bases and J by 4 bases, with 5 bases in the junction unmatched.

The investigation overall reported the following: The amount of clinical and demographic metadata varied by source and participant and was provided uncurated.

TCRbeta CDR3 regions were amplified from genomic DNA by means of the immunoSEQ Assay, a bias-controlled multiplex PCR. The authors processed their data as follows. The number of nucleated cells in each sample was estimated from the amplification of reference gene primers within the assay. To quantify the absolute abundance of each unique TCRbeta CDR3 rearrangement, sequence reads were collapsed and filtered. For each sample, productive Simpson clonality was calculated as the square root of Simpson's diversity index across productive rearrangements. Drawn from immuneACCESS, this table holds only the in-frame rearrangements with V and J called that TCRdb kept. Clones are partly lost; checked studies trace under half to an unresolved V gene and leave the rest unexplained. The V and J calls and clone size are taken from that table; D and trimming were inferred from the DNA. The sample data list 250,000 to 350,000 clones, and about 90% of these were observed just once. The ten largest account for about 5.2% of the sample.

The specimen was PBMCs or T cells enriched from blood (not recorded which). The V and J genes are TRBV5-4 and TRBJ2-3; 13 middle bases align to TRBD2. The clonotype originates from a woman in her 30s who had recovered from COVID-19. The CDR3 amino acid sequence is: CASSSVGLAGADTQYF. The nucleotide sequence is given as TGTGCCAGCAGCTCTGTAGGACTAGCGGGGGCAGATACGCAGTATTTT.